This record covers a single T cell receptor beta chain. Its antigen is not yet known. Base qualities were left out, and no much larger clone turns up one base away. The sample originates from a study of technical replicates of blood from several donors (dated by TCRdb to about 2017). The library was built by means of the immunoSEQ multiplex PCR assay. TCRdb retrieved this table from immuneACCESS and kept in-frame rearrangements only. Not all clones are present; in checked studies, unresolved V genes account for under half, and no reason is known for the remainder. This sample comprises under 95,000 clones, roughly 98% of them detected only once. The ten largest clones take up roughly 0.16% of the sample. The CDR3 runs 14 residues from the cysteine to the phenylalanine. The read is trimmed to its CDR3 DNA, 42 bases read in frame from base 1. Between the V and J ends, shortened by 3 bases and 1 base respectively, the junction contains 11 bases. From the germline V gene, CDR1 is SQVTM and CDR2 is ANQGSEA.

This clonotype originated in a human donor in good health. The sequenced sample was T cells isolated from PBMCs. The chain employs TRBV29-1 and TRBJ2-3; the D region possibly corresponds to TRBD2 (6 bases align). Here is the DNA: TGCAGCGTTGACGGAGGGCCTGGCACAGATACGCAGTATTTT. It translates to CSVDGGPGTDTQYF.